A selection of T cell receptor beta chains follows, all from one sample in a study of blood T cell repertoires in COVID-19. This table comes from immunoSEQ multiplex PCR, and its TCRdb copy is limited to in-frame clones, with some not included. The sample carries roughly 180,000 clones, about 84% recorded once. Sequencing input: peripheral blood. These receptors all come from a woman aged 25 to 39 with acute or convalescent COVID-19. Both conserved end residues are part of each CDR3. A D gene is named only where the DNA matches it firmly. Size tells how often a clone was seen (once, few, many) or the class of an expanded clone, and some rows leave it out.

d_call: TRBD1; v_call: TRBV5-5; clone_size: few; j_call: TRBJ2-4; cdr3_aa: CASSRTGAKNIQYF; cdr3_nt: TGTGCCAGCAGCAGGACAGGGGCCAAAAACATTCAGTACTTC
d_call: TRBD1; v_call: TRBV9; clone_size: once; j_call: TRBJ1-1; cdr3_aa: CASSVKGGQGAFF; cdr3_nt: TGTGCCAGCAGCGTAAAGGGGGGACAGGGGGCTTTCTTT
d_call: .; v_call: TRBV4-2; clone_size: .; j_call: TRBJ1-4; cdr3_aa: CASSHDSGLEKLFF; cdr3_nt: TGTGCCAGCAGCCACGATAGCGGACTGGAAAAACTGTTTTTT
d_call: TRBD1; v_call: TRBV19; clone_size: .; j_call: TRBJ2-3; cdr3_aa: CASTAGTGGTDTQYF; cdr3_nt: TGTGCCAGTACTGCCGGGACAGGGGGCACAGATACGCAGTATTTT
d_call: .; v_call: TRBV15; clone_size: .; j_call: TRBJ1-1; cdr3_aa: CATSRGGGVVMNTEAFF; cdr3_nt: TGTGCCACCAGCAGAGGAGGGGGTGTGGTCATGAACACTGAAGCTTTCTTT
d_call: TRBD2; v_call: TRBV28; clone_size: .; j_call: TRBJ2-5; cdr3_aa: CASEAGGIRNQETQYF; cdr3_nt: TGTGCCAGCGAGGCGGGAGGTATTCGCAACCAAGAGACCCAGTACTTC
d_call: .; v_call: TRBV27; clone_size: .; j_call: TRBJ1-5; cdr3_aa: CASSPWGDQPQHF; cdr3_nt: TGTGCCAGCAGTCCGTGGGGGGATCAGCCCCAGCATTTT
d_call: TRBD1; v_call: TRBV5-4; clone_size: .; j_call: TRBJ1-1; cdr3_aa: CASSPDRVTEAFF; cdr3_nt: TGTGCCAGCAGCCCGGACAGGGTCACTGAAGCTTTCTTT
d_call: .; v_call: TRBV28; clone_size: .; j_call: TRBJ1-5; cdr3_aa: CASSFPDRLRQPQHF; cdr3_nt: TGTGCCAGCAGTTTCCCCGACAGATTGCGGCAGCCCCAGCATTTT
d_call: TRBD2; v_call: TRBV19; clone_size: once; j_call: TRBJ2-7; cdr3_aa: CASKSQGPGGEQYF; cdr3_nt: TGTGCCAGTAAGTCGCAGGGTCCGGGGGGCGAGCAGTACTTC
d_call: .; v_call: TRBV14; clone_size: few; j_call: TRBJ2-7; cdr3_aa: CASSRTGFEQYF; cdr3_nt: TGTGCCAGCAGCAGAACAGGGTTCGAGCAGTACTTC
d_call: .; v_call: TRBV4-3; clone_size: .; j_call: TRBJ2-6; cdr3_aa: CASSPRLLKYDPGANVLTF; cdr3_nt: TGCGCCAGCAGCCCCAGACTGTTAAAATATGACCCTGGGGCCAACGTCCTGACTTTC
d_call: TRBD2; v_call: TRBV29-1; clone_size: .; j_call: TRBJ2-3; cdr3_aa: CSVEDLGTSGKNTDTQYF; cdr3_nt: TGCAGCGTTGAAGATCTGGGGACTAGCGGGAAAAACACAGATACGCAGTATTTT
d_call: TRBD2; v_call: TRBV6-5; clone_size: few; j_call: TRBJ2-7; cdr3_aa: CASSRISGSSYEQYF; cdr3_nt: TGTGCCAGCAGTCGAATTAGCGGGTCTTCCTACGAGCAGTACTTC